This TCR beta chain was documented in a study of shared clonotypes between healthy human individuals. Findings and limits, study-wide: All-four-donor shared clonotypes had higher generation probabilities than non-shared clonotypes did. Rarefaction showed sorted-subset sequencing was incomplete despite large depth.

Genomic DNA of each subset was evenly split across several immunoSEQ plates. Generated by immunoSEQ multiplex PCR, the TCRdb table keeps only in-frame clones and is missing some. There are under 2.5 million clones in the sample; 85% to 95% occur only once, and approximately 0.41% lies in the top ten. CDR1 and CDR2 (germline): LGHNA, YSLEER. CDR3 length equals 14 residues. V was shortened by 4 bases and J by 5 bases, with 14 bases between the two germline ends. Comments on this clone: The antigen is unknown.

This receptor was obtained from a young man in good health. Some clones in this sample may be carry-over from other donors' samples. This sequence joins TRBV4-3 and TRBJ1-2; D is uncertain. What was sequenced was naive CD4+ T cells from PBMCs. As for subset: CD45RA+ positively selected. The CDR3 spells CASSLRGIGYGYTF. The CDR3, as DNA: TGCGCCAGCAGCCTTCGGGGAATAGGGTATGGCTACACCTTC.